This TCR beta chain came from a study of blood T cell repertoires in COVID-19. Whole-study context: The samples span acute and convalescent COVID-19 from the United States, Italy and Spain. Nucleic acid was either cDNA or gDNA, and it came from T cells, B-cell-depleted T cells, or PBMCs.

Authors' methods: Reference gene primer amplification gave nucleated cell count estimates. The method was immunoSEQ multiplex PCR; TCRdb's version includes in-frame clones alone and lacks a portion of them. The V and J calls and clone size come from that table; D and trimming were worked out from the DNA. The profile shows 250,000 or so clones, roughly 84% of them singletons. This CDR3 is 16 amino acids long. Germline loops: CDR1 MDHEN, CDR2 SYDVKM. The ends were cut back, 9 bases at V and 5 bases at J, with 25 bases in the middle. V gene TRBV28 combines with J gene TRBJ2-5, with TRBD2 as a possible D gene (7 bases). The receptor was isolated from a woman in her thirties or forties who had recovered from COVID-19. The sequencing sample was made of peripheral blood. The CDR3: CASNEGGAGIGETQYF. Written as DNA, the CDR3 is TGTGCCAGTAACGAGGGGGGGGCGGGTATAGGTGAGACCCAGTACTTC. Together with reference TRBV28 and TRBJ2-5, the CDR3 gives the full variable domain: DVKVTQSSRYLVKRTGEKVFLECVQDMDHENMFWYRQDPGLGLRLIYFSYDVKMKEKGDIPEGYSVSREKKERFSLILESASTNQTSMYLCASNEGGAGIGETQYFGPGTRLLVL.